This T cell receptor beta chain was profiled in a study of identical twins. Per the germline V gene, CDR1 is SGDLS and CDR2 is YYNGEE. V lost 4 bases to trimming and J lost 4 bases; unmatched junction nucleotides: 10. This CDR3 comprises 15 residues. TCRdb recomputed calls from the 5' RACE reads with MiXCR, one row per CDR3 protein. The table lists about 520,000 distinct CDR3 sequences, around 20% of them singletons. The same specimen was also included in a second study, on T cells expressing NK-cell markers. In that study: Sorted T-cell subsets CD3+CD56+NKG2C+, CD3+CD56+NKG2C- and CD3+CD56-NKG2C+ were TCR beta-sequenced.

The chain combines TRBV9 with TRBJ2-7; 8 positions match TRBD2. This sequence originates from a young woman in good health. Sequences were obtained from CD4+ T cells sorted from blood. CDR3 region: CASSPDVGTRYEQYF. CDR3 bases: TGTGCCAGCAGCCCCGATGTAGGGACTAGATACGAGCAGTACTTC.